Shown below are 22 T cell receptor beta chains from a single sample sequenced in a study of cytomegalovirus exposure and HLA in healthy donors. With 60 Vbeta and 13 Jbeta primers, the PCR was carried out. Only in-frame clones appear in the TCRdb table, and some are missing; sequencing was by immunoSEQ multiplex PCR. The table lists roughly 120,000 clones. What was sequenced was PBMCs. These receptors were taken from a man younger than 35 in good health and CMV-seronegative.

The chain recombines TRBV5-6 with TRBJ2-5, with TRBD1 identical over 11 bases. CDR1 SGHDT and CDR2 YYEEEE come from the germline V gene. The V segment lost 2 bases and the J segment 3 bases; nucleotides outside the gene matches: 3. This CDR3 comprises 15 residues. CDR3 nucleotide sequence: TGTGCCAGCAGCTTAAGGGGACAGGGGGAAGAGACCCAGTACTTC. Translation: CASSLRGQGEETQYF. The complete variable domain, with remaining parts taken from reference TRBV5-6 and TRBJ2-5, reads DAGVTQSPTHLIKTRGQQVTLRCSPKSGHDTVSWYQQALGQGPQFIFQYYEEEERQRGNFPDRFSGHQFPNYSSELNVNALLLGDSALYLCASSLRGQGEETQYFGPGTRLLVL.

The rearrangement uses TRBV5-1 and TRBJ2-2; 7 bases map to TRBD1. The CDR3 covers 14 residues. Germline V gene data show CDR1 as SGHRS and CDR2 as YFSETQ. Trimming took 4 bases from V and 6 from J; bases not matched to a gene: 6. The CDR3, as DNA: TGCGCCAGCAGCATACAGGGGACCGCCGGGGAGCTGTTTTTT. It translates to CASSIQGTAGELFF.

The chain recombines TRBV30 with TRBJ2-3; tentative D call: TRBD2 (5 bases). V shed 1 base and J shed 2 bases, with 7 bases lying between them. This CDR3 is 13 amino acids long. Germline lookup yields CDR1 GTSNPN and CDR2 SVGIG (reference sequence). CDR3 sequence reads: CAWSGGNTDTQYF. CDR3 bases: TGTGCCTGGAGTGGAGGGAACACAGATACGCAGTATTTT.

V is TRBV10-3 and J is TRBJ1-1; possibly TRBD1 for D (6 bases). This CDR3 has 14 residues. The germline V and J ends were trimmed by 4 bases and 6 bases, with 15 bases remaining between them. Looked up from germline, CDR1 is ENHRY and CDR2 is SYGVKD. CDR3 in DNA: TGTGCCATCAGTGCGGCAGGGGATTACGCTGAAGCTTTCTTT. This sequence encodes CAISAAGDYAEAFF.

The J gene is TRBJ1-3, the V gene TRBV5-6; D remains ambiguous. Germline loops: CDR1 SGHDT, CDR2 YYEEEE. V was trimmed by 1 base and J by 0 bases, leaving 11 bases between them. The CDR3 length is 16 residues. The CDR3 here is CASSLPLSFSGNTIYF. The CDR3 DNA is TGTGCCAGCAGCTTGCCACTTTCCTTCTCTGGAAACACCATATATTTT.

The chain recombines TRBV6-1 with TRBJ2-7; tentatively, D is TRBD2 (6 bases). The CDR3 has 14 residues. The germline CDR1 and CDR2 sequences are MNHNS and SASEGT. Trimming shortened V by 5 bases and J by 5 bases, and 16 bases separated the two germline ends. DNA for the CDR3: TGTGCCAGCAGTCCCGGAGGGTATCCGGACGAGCAGTACTTC. It translates to CASSPGGYPDEQYF.

The chain employs TRBV7-9 and TRBJ2-7, with 8 bases lining up with TRBD2. Looked up from germline, CDR1 is SEHNR and CDR2 is FQNEAQ (reference sequence). Trimming took 5 bases from V and 7 from J; bases not matched to a gene: 10. The CDR3 runs 14 residues. The CDR3 coding sequence is TGTGCCAGCAGCCCTCCAGCGGGGGTGGGAGAGCAGTACTTC. Encoded protein: CASSPPAGVGEQYF.

This chain joins TRBV30 and TRBJ2-7, with D perhaps matching TRBD1 (5 bases). Trimming took 0 bases from V and 0 from J, leaving 12 bases between them. The CDR3 covers 15 residues. CDR1 and CDR2 from the germline V gene are GTSNPN and SVGIG (reference sequence). The CDR3, as DNA: TGTGCCTGGAGTGTACTAATAGGGGTCTCCTACGAGCAGTACTTC. Protein product: CAWSVLIGVSYEQYF.

J is TRBJ2-1 and V is TRBV5-1, with D perhaps TRBD1 (6 bases). Trimming cost V 2 bases and J 8 bases, with 11 bases left between them. Germline values: CDR1 SGHRS, CDR2 YFSETQ. CDR3 length: 13 residues. CDR3 loop: CASSFTGKHEQFF. The DNA for the CDR3 is TGCGCCAGCAGCTTTACAGGGAAGCATGAGCAGTTCTTC.

V gene TRBV2 combines with J gene TRBJ2-1; D might be TRBD1 (6 bases). The CDR3 is made up of 15 amino acids. Trimming removed 3 bases from V and 9 bases from J, with 18 bases in between. The V gene's germline CDR1 is SNHLY and CDR2 FYNNEI. The chain's CDR3 is CASSDRFRVGAEQFF. In nucleotides, the CDR3 is TGTGCCAGCAGTGACCGTTTTAGGGTGGGGGCTGAGCAGTTCTTC. The entire variable domain, with the rest obtained from reference TRBV2 and TRBJ2-1, is as follows: EPEVTQTPSHQVTQMGQEVILRCVPISNHLYFYWYRQILGQKVEFLVSFYNNEISEKSEIFDDQFSVERPDGSNFTLKIRSTKLEDSAMYFCASSDRFRVGAEQFFGPGTRLTVL.

The rearrangement uses TRBV6-1 and TRBJ2-5; 8 nucleotides agree with TRBD1. V trimming: 5 bases; J trimming: 5 bases; junction bases outside the gene matches: 7. CDR1 MNHNS and CDR2 SASEGT come from the germline V gene. The CDR3 sequence is 14 residues long. CDR3 sequence reads: CASSRTGSEETQYF. Written as DNA, the CDR3 is TGTGCCAGCAGTAGGACAGGGTCTGAGGAGACCCAGTACTTC.

V gene TRBV11-2 combines with J gene TRBJ2-2; maybe TRBD2 (5 bases). The CDR3 covers 17 residues. Germline V gene sequence: CDR1 SGHAT, CDR2 FQNNGV. V lost 0 bases and J lost 4, with 15 bases in between. Here the CDR3 reads CASSLDGLAGSTGELFF. CDR3 nucleotide sequence: TGTGCCAGCAGCTTAGATGGTCTAGCTGGTTCCACCGGGGAGCTGTTTTTT.

The chain is built from TRBV21-1 and TRBJ1-1; TRBD1, the table's D call, was not compared with the DNA. TRBV21-1 is annotated as a pseudogene. CDR3 length: 15 residues. This CDR3 reads CASSALTGNLTEAFF. The CDR3 DNA reads as TGTGCCAGCAGCGCCTTAACAGGGAACCTAACTGAAGCTTTCTTT.

The chain carries TRBV28 and TRBJ1-2; maybe TRBD1 (5 bases). V was pared by 5 bases and J by 8 bases, with 24 bases between. This CDR3 has 16 amino acids. CDR1 MDHEN and CDR2 SYDVKM come from the germline V gene. The CDR3 loop is CASSPYPGQPGLGYTF. In DNA form, the CDR3 reads TGTGCCAGCAGTCCTTACCCTGGTCAACCAGGGCTCGGCTACACCTTC.

The chain employs TRBV30 and TRBJ1-1; 9 bases fit TRBD1. The CDR3 totals 16 residues. Germline-derived CDR1 and CDR2 are GTSNPN and SVGIG (reference sequence). V was pared by 1 base and J by 5 bases, with 11 bases of the junction left unmatched. The CDR3 nucleotides are TGTGCCTGGAGTGAAACAGGGGGCCCCCCGCGGACTGAAGCTTTCTTT. Amino acids: CAWSETGGPPRTEAFF.

The chain employs TRBV5-1 and TRBJ2-6; TRBD2 is a possible D gene (5 bases). The germline CDR1 and CDR2 sequences are SGHRS and YFSETQ. Trimming removed 1 base from V and 3 bases from J, with 8 bases in between. The CDR3 loop spans 15 amino acids. CDR3 sequence: CASSLWTYGANVLTF. Here the CDR3 DNA reads TGCGCCAGCAGCTTGTGGACTTATGGGGCCAACGTCCTGACTTTC.

This rearrangement joins TRBV5-1 to TRBJ2-5; a weak D match, TRBD1 (6 bases). The CDR3 sequence is 16 residues long. Between the trimmed V and J ends, which lost 3 bases and 4 bases, there was a span of 19 bases. CDR1 SGHRS and CDR2 YFSETQ come from the germline V gene. CDR3 sequence reads: CASSSSNRVWGETQYF. The CDR3 DNA follows: TGCGCCAGCAGCTCCTCAAACAGGGTCTGGGGAGAGACCCAGTACTTC.

The chain is built from TRBV30 and TRBJ2-3, with D unclear. V lost 2 bases, J lost 2 bases, and 5 bases lay in between. CDR1 is GTSNPN and CDR2 is SVGIG in the germline V gene (reference sequence). The CDR3 has 12 residues. The CDR3: CAWSRSTDTQYF. The CDR3 region has the DNA TGTGCCTGGAGTCGTTCCACAGATACGCAGTATTTT.

The chain has TRBV25-1 and TRBJ1-1; no definite D call. CDR1 MGHDK and CDR2 SYGVNS come from the germline V gene. Between the trimmed V and J ends, which lost 1 base and 3 bases, there was a span of 6 bases. This CDR3 is built from 13 residues. The DNA of the CDR3 is TGTGCCAGCAGTGAATTTACGGACACTGAAGCTTTCTTT. It specifies CASSEFTDTEAFF.

The chain uses TRBV6-1 and TRBJ2-2, with 11 positions matching TRBD2. The J segment lost 7 bases and the V segment lost 7 bases, leaving 8 bases of the junction unmatched. Looked up from germline, CDR1 is MNHNS and CDR2 is SASEGT. The CDR3 sequence is 15 residues long. The CDR3 region is CASTLIAGGDGELFF. The CDR3 DNA reads as TGTGCCAGCACTTTAATAGCGGGAGGGGACGGGGAGCTGTTTTTT.

The chain has TRBV5-4 and TRBJ1-4, with D tentatively TRBD1 (5 bases). The germline gives CDR1 SGHNT, CDR2 YYREEE (reference sequence). CDR3 length: 15 amino acids. With 6 bases removed from V and 4 bases from J, the gap between germline ends came to 16 bases. CDR3 protein: CASTQTKGDNEKLFF. Written as DNA, the CDR3 is TGTGCCAGCACCCAAACCAAAGGGGATAATGAAAAACTGTTTTTT. The full variable domain, its missing parts supplied by reference TRBV5-4 and TRBJ1-4, is ETGVTQSPTHLIKTRGQQVTLRCSSQSGHNTVSWYQQALGQGPQFIFQYYREEENGRGNFPPRFSGLQFPNYSSELNVNALELDDSALYLCASTQTKGDNEKLFFGSGTQLSVL.

This chain connects TRBV29-1 to TRBJ2-1; 10 nucleotides agree with TRBD1. V gave up 8 bases and J gave up 3 bases; unmatched junction bases: 7. This CDR3 is built from 14 residues. Germline V lookup: CDR1 SQVTM, CDR2 ANQGSEA. This CDR3 reads CSFGTGVFYNEQFF. The CDR3 coding sequence is TGCAGCTTTGGGACAGGGGTTTTCTACAATGAGCAGTTCTTC.